The T cell receptor (beta chain) under discussion was sequenced for a study of siplizumab effects on memory and regulatory T cells. J was trimmed by 6 bases and V by 3 bases; bases with no gene match: 5. CDR1 SGHAT and CDR2 FQNNGV come from the germline V gene. This CDR3 is 14 amino acids long. Data came from immunoSEQ multiplex PCR; TCRdb stores just in-frame clones and leaves some out. Of about 72,000 clones in the sample, more than 80% were seen once. The sequencing sample was made of CD8+ T cells sorted from blood. The chain joins TRBV11-2 to TRBJ2-1; 7 bases agree with TRBD1. The clonotype was recovered from a human donor in good health. In DNA, the CDR3 is TGTGCCAGCAGCTTTTCATCAGGGGGCAATGAGCAGTTCTTC. Protein product: CASSFSSGGNEQFF.